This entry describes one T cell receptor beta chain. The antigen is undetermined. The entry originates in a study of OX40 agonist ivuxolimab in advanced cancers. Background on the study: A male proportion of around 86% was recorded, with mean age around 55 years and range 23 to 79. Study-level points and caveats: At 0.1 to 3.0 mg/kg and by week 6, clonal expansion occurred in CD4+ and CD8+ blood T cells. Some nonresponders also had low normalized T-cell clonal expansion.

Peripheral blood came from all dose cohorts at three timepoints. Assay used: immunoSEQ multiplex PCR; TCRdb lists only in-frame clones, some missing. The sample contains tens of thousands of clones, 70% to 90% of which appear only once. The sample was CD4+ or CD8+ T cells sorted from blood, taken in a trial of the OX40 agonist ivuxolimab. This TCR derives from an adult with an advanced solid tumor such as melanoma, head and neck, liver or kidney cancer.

In DNA, the CDR3 is TGTGCCAGCAGCTCGGGACTAGCCAATGAGCAGTTCTTC. Translation gives CASSSGLANEQFF. The chain joins TRBV11-3 to TRBJ2-1, with 9 bases matching TRBD2. Unmatched junction bases numbered 1, after V lost 4 bases and J lost 6 bases. The CDR3 covers 13 residues. CDR1 and CDR2 from the germline V gene are SGHNT and YENEEA. The full variable domain, in which reference TRBV11-3 and TRBJ2-1 provide the parts outside the CDR3, is EAGVVQSPRYKIIEKKQPVAFWCNPISGHNTLYWYLQNLGQGPELLIRYENEEAVDDSQLPKDRFSAERLKGVDSTLKIQPAELGDSAVYLCASSSGLANEQFFGPGTRLTVL.